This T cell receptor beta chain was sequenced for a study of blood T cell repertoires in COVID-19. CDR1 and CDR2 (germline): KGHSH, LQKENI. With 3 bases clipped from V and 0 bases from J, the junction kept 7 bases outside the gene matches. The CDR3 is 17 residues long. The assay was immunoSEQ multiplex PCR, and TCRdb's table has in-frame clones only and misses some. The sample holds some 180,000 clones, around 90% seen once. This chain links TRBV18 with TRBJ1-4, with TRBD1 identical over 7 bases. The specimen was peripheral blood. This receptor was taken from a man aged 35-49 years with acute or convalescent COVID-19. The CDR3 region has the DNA TGTGCCAGCTCACCCCTCGGACAGGTGGCAACTAATGAAAAACTGTTTTTT. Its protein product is CASSPLGQVATNEKLFF.